This T cell receptor beta chain was captured by sequencing in a study of shared clonotypes between healthy human individuals. Profiling relied on immunoSEQ multiplex PCR, and the TCRdb table lists in-frame clones only, not all of them. The profile covers hundreds of thousands of clones, with around 75% appearing a single time and roughly an eighth taken by the ten largest. Losses at the gene ends were 5 bases for V and 0 bases for J; bases not matched to a gene: 5. Per the germline V gene, CDR1 is SEHNR and CDR2 is FQNEAQ (reference sequence). The CDR3 consists of 16 residues. What was sequenced was PBMCs. The rearrangement links TRBV7-9 to TRBJ1-1; 11 bases are a match to TRBD1. The sequence was collected from a woman aged 40-49 years in good health. Some clones in this sample may be carry-over from other donors' samples. Written as DNA, the CDR3 is TGTGCCAGCAGCACTTGGACAGGGGGCCTGAACACTGAAGCTTTCTTT. Translating it yields CASSTWTGGLNTEAFF.